This T cell receptor (beta chain) was recorded in a study of cytomegalovirus exposure and HLA in healthy donors. Germline V lookup: CDR1 SGHRS, CDR2 YFSETQ. The CDR3 has 13 amino acids. Use of 60 Vbeta and 13 Jbeta primers characterized the PCR. Assay: immunoSEQ multiplex PCR; the TCRdb copy retains only in-frame clones and omits some. The sample has under 200,000 clones; around 80% are singletons. What was sequenced was PBMCs. This receptor was obtained from a man between 18 and 29 years old in good health and CMV-seronegative. The chain carries TRBV5-1 and TRBJ2-5, with D perhaps TRBD2 (5 bases). The end of the DNA is better explained by TRBJ2-7, so the J call may be wrong. CDR3 loop: CASSFGVTYEQYF. The CDR3 DNA follows: TGCGCCAGCAGCTTCGGGGTAACCTACGAGCAGTACTTC.